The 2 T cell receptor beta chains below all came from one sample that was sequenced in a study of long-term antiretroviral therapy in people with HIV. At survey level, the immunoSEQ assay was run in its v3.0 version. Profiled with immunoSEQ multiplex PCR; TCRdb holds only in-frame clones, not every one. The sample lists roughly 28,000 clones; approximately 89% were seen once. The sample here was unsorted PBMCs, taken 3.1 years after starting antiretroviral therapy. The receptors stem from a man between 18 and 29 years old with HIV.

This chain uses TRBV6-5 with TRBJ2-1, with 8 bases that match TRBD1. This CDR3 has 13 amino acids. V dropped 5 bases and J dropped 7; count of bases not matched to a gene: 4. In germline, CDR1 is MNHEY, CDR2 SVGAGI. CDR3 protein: CASSTTGENEQFF. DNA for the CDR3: TGTGCCAGCAGTACGACAGGGGAGAATGAGCAGTTCTTC.

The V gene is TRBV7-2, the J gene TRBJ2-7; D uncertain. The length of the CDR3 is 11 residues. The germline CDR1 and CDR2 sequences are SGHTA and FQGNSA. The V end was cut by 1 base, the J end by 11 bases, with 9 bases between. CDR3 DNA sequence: TGTGCCAGCAGCTTAGGCACATCGGAGTACTTC. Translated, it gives CASSLGTSEYF.